Here is one T cell receptor (beta chain) with its context. At least ten counts were recorded for this clonotype. Its antigen specificity is not known. Its ends do not fully match the called genes, so a read error is possible. The CDR3 sequence holds 13 residues, the cysteine and phenylalanine included. Only CDR3 DNA is held: 39 bases, read in frame from base 1. For CDR1 and CDR2, the germline V gene lists SGHTA and FQGNSA. TCRdb shows the sequencer as Illumina HiSeq 1500. TCRdb reran the public reads through fastp at Q25 and MiXCR, keeping productive beta chains. Every entry covers one CDR3 protein and lists the most common genes and DNA from its rows. Counted in this sample were under 150,000 distinct CDR3 sequences; more than 20% of them appeared once. Jointly, the top ten make up 34% of the sample. This sample was taken from a study of T cell repertoires in cytomegalovirus infection (dated by TCRdb to the late 2010s). Background on the whole study: The HLA type of each donor mattered for the analysis, because public TCR beta signatures pointed to carriage of CMV infection along with the matching HLA type.

On the study overall, not on this receptor specifically: The ex vivo response was dominated by HLA-C-restricted CMV-specific TCR beta clonotypes, which also provided the single most frequent clonotype in two of eight donors. Cumulative frequency of public TCR beta family members discriminated carriers of CMV infection plus the relevant HLA type in this cohort and an independent 352-donor cohort.

The sample consisted of PBMCs, sequenced either directly or after in vitro stimulation (not recorded which). The receptor chain draws on TRBV7-2 and TRBJ2-5, with 8 junctional bases fitting TRBD2. The TCR comes from a human donor in good health (CMV status not recorded). Some clones in this sample may be carry-over from other donors' samples. The DNA sequence follows: TGTGCCAGCAGCATAGCGGGAAGAGAGACCCAGTACTTC. This translates into CASSIAGRETQYF. With all but the CDR3 taken from the reference TRBV7-2 and TRBJ2-5 genes, the full variable domain is: GAGVSQSPSNKVTEKGKDVELRCDPISGHTALYWYRQSLGQGLEFLIYFQGNSAPDKSGLPSDRFSAERTGGSVSTLTIQRTQQEDSAVYLCASSIAGRETQYFGPGTRLLVL.